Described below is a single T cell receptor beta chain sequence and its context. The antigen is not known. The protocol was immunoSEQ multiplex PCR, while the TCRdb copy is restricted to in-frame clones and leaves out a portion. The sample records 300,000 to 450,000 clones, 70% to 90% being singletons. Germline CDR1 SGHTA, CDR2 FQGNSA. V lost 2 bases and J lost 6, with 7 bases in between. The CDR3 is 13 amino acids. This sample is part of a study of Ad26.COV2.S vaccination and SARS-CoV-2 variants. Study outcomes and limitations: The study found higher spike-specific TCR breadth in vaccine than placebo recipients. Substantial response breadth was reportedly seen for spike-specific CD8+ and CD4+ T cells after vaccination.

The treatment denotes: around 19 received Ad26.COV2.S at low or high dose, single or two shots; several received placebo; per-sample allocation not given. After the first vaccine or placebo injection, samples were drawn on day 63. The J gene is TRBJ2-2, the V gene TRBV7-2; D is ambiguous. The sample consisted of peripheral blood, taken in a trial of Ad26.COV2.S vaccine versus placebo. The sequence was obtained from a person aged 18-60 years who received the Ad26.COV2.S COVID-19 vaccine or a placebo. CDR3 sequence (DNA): TGTGCCAGCAGCTTACAGGTTCCCGGGGAGCTGTTTTTT. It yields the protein CASSLQVPGELFF.